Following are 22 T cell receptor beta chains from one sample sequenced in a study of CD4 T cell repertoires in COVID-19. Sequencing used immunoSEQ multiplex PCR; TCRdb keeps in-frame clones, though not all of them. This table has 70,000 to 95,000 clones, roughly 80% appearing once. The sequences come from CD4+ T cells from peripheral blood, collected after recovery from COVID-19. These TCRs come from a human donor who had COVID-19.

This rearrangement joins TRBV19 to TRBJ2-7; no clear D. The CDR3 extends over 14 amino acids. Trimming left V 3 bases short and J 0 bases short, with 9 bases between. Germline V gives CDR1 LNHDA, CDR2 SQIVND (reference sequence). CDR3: CASSMGVNSYEQYF. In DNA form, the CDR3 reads TGTGCCAGTAGTATGGGCGTAAACTCCTACGAGCAGTACTTC.

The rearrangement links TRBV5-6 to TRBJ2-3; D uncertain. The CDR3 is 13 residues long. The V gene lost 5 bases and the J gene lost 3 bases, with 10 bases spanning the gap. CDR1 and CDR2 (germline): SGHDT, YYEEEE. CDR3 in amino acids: CASRVTGTDTQYF. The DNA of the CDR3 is TGTGCCAGCAGGGTCACTGGGACAGATACGCAGTATTTT.

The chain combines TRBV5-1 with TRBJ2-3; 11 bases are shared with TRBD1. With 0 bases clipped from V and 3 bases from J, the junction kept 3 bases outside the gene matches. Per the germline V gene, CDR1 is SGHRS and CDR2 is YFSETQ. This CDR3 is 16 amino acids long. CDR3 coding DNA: TGCGCCAGCAGCTTGGAGGGACAGGGGGAGACAGATACGCAGTATTTT. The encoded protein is CASSLEGQGETDTQYF.

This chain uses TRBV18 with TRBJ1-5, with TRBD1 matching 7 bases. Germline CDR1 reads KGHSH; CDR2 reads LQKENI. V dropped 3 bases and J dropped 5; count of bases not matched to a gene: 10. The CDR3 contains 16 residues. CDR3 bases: TGTGCCAGCTCACCTTCAGGGGGTGGGCCCTATCAGCCCCAGCATTTT. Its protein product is CASSPSGGGPYQPQHF.

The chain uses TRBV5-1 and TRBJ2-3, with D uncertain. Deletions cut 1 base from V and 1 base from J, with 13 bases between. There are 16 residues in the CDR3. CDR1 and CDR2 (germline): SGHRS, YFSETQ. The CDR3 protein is CASSLRSSYGTDTQYF. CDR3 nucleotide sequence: TGCGCCAGCAGCTTGAGGTCTTCTTACGGCACAGATACGCAGTATTTT.

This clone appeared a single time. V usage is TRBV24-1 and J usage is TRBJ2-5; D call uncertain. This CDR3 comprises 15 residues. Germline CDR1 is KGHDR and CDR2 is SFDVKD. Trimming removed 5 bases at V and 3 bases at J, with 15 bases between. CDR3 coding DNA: TGTGCCACCAGTGCCCCATCGGACGGAGAAGAGACCCAGTACTTC. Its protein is CATSAPSDGEETQYF.

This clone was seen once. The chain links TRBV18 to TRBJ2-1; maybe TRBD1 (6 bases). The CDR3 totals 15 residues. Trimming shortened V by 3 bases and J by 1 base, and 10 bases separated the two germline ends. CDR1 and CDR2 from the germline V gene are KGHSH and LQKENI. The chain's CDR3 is CASSPLRGSYNEQFF. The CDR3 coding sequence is TGTGCCAGCTCACCTCTCAGGGGTTCCTACAATGAGCAGTTCTTC.

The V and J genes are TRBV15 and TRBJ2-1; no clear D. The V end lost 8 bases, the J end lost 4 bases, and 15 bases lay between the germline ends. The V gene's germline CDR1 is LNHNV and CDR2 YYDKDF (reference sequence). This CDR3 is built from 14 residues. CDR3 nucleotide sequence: TGTGCCACCTATTTTGTAGCCCTTTACAATGAGCAGTTCTTC. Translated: CATYFVALYNEQFF.

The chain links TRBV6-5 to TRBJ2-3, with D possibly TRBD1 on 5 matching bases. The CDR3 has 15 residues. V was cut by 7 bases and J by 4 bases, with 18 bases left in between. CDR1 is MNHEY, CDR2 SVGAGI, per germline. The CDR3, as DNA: TGTGCCAGCACGGCAGGTGGGGCAAGCGCAGATACGCAGTATTTT. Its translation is CASTAGGASADTQYF.

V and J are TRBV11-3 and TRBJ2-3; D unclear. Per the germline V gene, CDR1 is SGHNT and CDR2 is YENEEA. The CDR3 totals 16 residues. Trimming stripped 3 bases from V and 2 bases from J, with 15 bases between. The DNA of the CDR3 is TGTGCCAGCAGCTTGGGCTCAGTCCTCTTCACAGATACGCAGTATTTT. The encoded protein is CASSLGSVLFTDTQYF.

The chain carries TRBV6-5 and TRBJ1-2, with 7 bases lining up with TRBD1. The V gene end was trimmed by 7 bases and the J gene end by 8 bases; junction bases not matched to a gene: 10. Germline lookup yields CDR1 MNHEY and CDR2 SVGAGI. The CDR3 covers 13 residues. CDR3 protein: CASMEAGGRGYTF. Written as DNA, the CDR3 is TGTGCCAGCATGGAGGCAGGGGGTCGGGGCTACACCTTC.

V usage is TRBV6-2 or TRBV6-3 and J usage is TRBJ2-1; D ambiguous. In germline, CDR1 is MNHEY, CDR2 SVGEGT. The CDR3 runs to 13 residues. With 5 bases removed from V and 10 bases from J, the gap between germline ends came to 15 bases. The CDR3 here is CASSRPSAREQFF. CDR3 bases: TGTGCCAGCAGTCGACCTTCAGCTAGAGAGCAGTTCTTC.

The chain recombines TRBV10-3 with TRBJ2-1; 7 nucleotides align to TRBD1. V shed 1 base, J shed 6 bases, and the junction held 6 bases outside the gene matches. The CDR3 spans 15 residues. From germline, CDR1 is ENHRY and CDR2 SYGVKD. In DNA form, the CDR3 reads TGTGCCATCAGTGAGTTCGGGACAGACTTCAATGAGCAGTTCTTC. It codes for CAISEFGTDFNEQFF.

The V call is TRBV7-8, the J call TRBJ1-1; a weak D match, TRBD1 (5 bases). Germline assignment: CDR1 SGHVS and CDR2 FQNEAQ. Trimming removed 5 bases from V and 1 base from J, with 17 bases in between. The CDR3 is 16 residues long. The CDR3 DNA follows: TGTGCCAGCAGCCTAAGGCCCAGGGCTTCGAACACTGAAGCTTTCTTT. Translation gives CASSLRPRASNTEAFF.

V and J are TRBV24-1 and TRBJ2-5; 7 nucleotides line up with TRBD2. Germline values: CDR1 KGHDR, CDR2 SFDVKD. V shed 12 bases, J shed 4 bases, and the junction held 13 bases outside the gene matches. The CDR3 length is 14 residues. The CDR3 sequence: CAAGGKGSSETQYF. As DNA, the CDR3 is TGTGCCGCCGGGGGGAAGGGATCTTCAGAGACCCAGTACTTC.

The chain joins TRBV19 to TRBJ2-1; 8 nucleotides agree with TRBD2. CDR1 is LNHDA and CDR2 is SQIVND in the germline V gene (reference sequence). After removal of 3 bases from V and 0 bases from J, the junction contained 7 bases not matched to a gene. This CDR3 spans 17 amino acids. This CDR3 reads CASSMTPAGGSYNEQFF. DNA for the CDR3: TGTGCCAGTAGTATGACCCCCGCGGGAGGCTCCTACAATGAGCAGTTCTTC.

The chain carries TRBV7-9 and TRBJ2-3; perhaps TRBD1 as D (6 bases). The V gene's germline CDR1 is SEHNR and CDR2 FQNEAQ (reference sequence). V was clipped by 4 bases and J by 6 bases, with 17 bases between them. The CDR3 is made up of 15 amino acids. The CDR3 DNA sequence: TGTGCCAGCAGCTCGAGGGGGACCATTGGGGATACGCAGTATTTT. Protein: CASSSRGTIGDTQYF.

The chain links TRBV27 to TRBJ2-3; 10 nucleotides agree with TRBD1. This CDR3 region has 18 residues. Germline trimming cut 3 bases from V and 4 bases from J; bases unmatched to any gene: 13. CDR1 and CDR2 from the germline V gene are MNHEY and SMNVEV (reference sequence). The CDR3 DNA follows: TGTGCCAGCAGTTTCAGGGGCTACCCGGGACAGGGGTCAGATACGCAGTATTTT. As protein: CASSFRGYPGQGSDTQYF.

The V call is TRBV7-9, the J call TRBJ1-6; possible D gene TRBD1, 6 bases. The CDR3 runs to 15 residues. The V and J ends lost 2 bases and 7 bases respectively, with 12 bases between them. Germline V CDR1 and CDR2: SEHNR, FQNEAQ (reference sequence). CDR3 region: CASSLLGQPNSPLHF. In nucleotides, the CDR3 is TGTGCCAGCAGCTTACTAGGACAGCCCAATTCACCCCTCCACTTT.

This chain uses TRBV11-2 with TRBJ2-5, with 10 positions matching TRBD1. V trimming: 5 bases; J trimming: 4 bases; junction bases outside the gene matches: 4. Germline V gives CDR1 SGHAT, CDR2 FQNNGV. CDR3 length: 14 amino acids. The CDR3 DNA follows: TGTGCCAGCAGCCGACAGGGGGCAGGAGAGACCCAGTACTTC. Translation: CASSRQGAGETQYF.

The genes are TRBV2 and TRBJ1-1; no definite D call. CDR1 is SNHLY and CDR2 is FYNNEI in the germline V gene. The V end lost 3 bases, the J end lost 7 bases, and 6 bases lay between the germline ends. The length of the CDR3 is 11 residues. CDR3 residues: CASSEGIEAFF. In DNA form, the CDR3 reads TGTGCCAGCAGTGAGGGAATTGAAGCTTTCTTT. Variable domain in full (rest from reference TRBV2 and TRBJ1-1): EPEVTQTPSHQVTQMGQEVILRCVPISNHLYFYWYRQILGQKVEFLVSFYNNEISEKSEIFDDQFSVERPDGSNFTLKIRSTKLEDSAMYFCASSEGIEAFFGQGTRLTVV.

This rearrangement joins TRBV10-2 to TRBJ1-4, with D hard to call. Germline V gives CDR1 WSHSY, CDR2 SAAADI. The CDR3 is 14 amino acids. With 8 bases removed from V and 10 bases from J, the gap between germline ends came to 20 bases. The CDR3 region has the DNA TGCGCCAGCGAAGGAATTTCAAGGCCGGGAAAACTGTTTTTT. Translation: CASEGISRPGKLFF.